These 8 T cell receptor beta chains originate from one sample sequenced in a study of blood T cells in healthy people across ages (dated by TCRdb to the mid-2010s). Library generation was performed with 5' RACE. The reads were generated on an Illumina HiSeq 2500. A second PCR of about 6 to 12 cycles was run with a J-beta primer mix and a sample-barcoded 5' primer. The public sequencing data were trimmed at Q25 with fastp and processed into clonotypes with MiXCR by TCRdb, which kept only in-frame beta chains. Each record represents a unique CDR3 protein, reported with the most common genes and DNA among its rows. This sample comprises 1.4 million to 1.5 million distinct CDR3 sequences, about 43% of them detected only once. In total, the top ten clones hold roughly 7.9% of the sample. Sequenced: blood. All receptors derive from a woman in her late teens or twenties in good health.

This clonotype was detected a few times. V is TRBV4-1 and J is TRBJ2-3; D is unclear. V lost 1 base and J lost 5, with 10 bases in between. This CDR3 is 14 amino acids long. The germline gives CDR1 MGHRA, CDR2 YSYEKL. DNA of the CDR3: TGCGCCAGCAGCCAAGGACCGGTCCAAGATACGCAGTATTTT. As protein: CASSQGPVQDTQYF.

Here the CDR3 reads CASSLDHLTDTQYF. In DNA, the CDR3 is TGCGCCAGCAGCTTGGACCACTTAACAGATACGCAGTATTTT. The chain joins TRBV5-1 to TRBJ2-3; no clear D gene. V gave up 0 bases and J gave up 3 bases, with 8 bases separating them. This CDR3 is built from 14 residues. The germline CDR1 and CDR2 sequences are SGHRS and YFSETQ.

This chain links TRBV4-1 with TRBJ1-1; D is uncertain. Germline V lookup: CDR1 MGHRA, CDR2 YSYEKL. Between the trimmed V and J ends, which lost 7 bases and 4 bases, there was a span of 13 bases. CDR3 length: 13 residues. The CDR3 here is CASTSEGGTEAFF. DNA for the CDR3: TGCGCCAGCACCTCAGAGGGTGGCACTGAAGCTTTCTTT.

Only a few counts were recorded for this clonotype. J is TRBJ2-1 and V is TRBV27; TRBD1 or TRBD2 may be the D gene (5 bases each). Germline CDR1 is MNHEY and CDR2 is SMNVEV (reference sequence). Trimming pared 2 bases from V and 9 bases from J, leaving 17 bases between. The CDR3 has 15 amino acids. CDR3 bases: TGTGCCAGCAGTTTAGCCGGGACGGCTGCCGGTGAGCAGTTCTTC. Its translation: CASSLAGTAAGEQFF.

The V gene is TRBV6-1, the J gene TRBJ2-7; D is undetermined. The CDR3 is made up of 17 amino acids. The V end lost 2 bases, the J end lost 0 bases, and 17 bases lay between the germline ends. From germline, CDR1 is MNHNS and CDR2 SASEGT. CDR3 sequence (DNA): TGTGCCAGCAGTGAAATTAGTTCCTGGTACAGCTCCTACGAGCAGTACTTC. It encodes CASSEISSWYSSYEQYF.

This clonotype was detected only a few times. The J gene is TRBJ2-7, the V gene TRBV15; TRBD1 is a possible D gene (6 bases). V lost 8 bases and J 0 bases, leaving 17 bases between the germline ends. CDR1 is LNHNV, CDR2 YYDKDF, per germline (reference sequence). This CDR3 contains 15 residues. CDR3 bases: TGTGCCACCGGTCCTAGCAGAGGGGGCTCCTACGAGCAGTACTTC. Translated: CATGPSRGGSYEQYF.

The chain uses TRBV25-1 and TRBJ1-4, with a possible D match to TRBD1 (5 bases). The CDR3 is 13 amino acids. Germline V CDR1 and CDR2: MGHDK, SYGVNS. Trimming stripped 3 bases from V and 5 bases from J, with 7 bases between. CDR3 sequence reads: CASSEAGNEKLFF. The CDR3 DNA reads TGTGCCAGCAGTGAGGCAGGGAATGAAAAACTGTTTTTT.

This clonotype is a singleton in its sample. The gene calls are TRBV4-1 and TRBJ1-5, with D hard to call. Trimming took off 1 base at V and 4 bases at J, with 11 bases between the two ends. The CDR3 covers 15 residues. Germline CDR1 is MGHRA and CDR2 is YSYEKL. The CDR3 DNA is TGCGCCAGCAGCCAAGGAAGGGTAACTAATCAGCCCCAGCATTTT. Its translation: CASSQGRVTNQPQHF.